The 3 T cell receptor beta chains listed next were all sequenced from one sample in a study of OX40 agonist ivuxolimab in advanced cancers. The library came from the immunoSEQ multiplex PCR assay. TCRdb limited this immuneACCESS table to in-frame rearrangements with V and J called. A share of clones is missing; checked studies link under half to unresolved V genes, and the rest is unexplained. The sample records tens of thousands of clones, 92% of which are singletons. The ten largest clones take up roughly a tenth of the sample. The material was CD4+ or CD8+ T cells sorted from blood, obtained in a trial of the OX40 agonist ivuxolimab. The origin of the receptors is an adult with an advanced solid tumor such as melanoma, head and neck, liver or kidney cancer.

This chain connects TRBV11-2 to TRBJ2-5; weak D call: TRBD1 (6 bases). The CDR3 totals 15 residues. Germline lookup yields CDR1 SGHAT and CDR2 FQNNGV. Trimming left V 10 bases short and J 2 bases short, with 20 bases between. The CDR3 loop reads CATTLWAGTQETQYF. DNA of the CDR3: TGTGCCACTACCCTGTGGGCTGGGACACAAGAGACCCAGTACTTC.

The chain joins TRBV25-1 to TRBJ1-2; D uncertain. The CDR3 is 14 amino acids. Deletions cut 0 bases from V and 1 base from J, with 6 bases between. Germline V gene data show CDR1 as MGHDK and CDR2 as SYGVNS. CDR3 residues: CASSEYEGNYGYTF. The CDR3 coding sequence is TGTGCCAGCAGTGAATATGAGGGTAACTATGGCTACACCTTC.

The chain uses TRBV5-6 and TRBJ1-1, with a weak D call TRBD1 (6 bases). The CDR3 has 14 amino acids. Germline V gives CDR1 SGHDT, CDR2 YYEEEE. Deletions cut 3 bases from V and 6 bases from J, with 15 bases between. The CDR3 reads CASSSGHRLAEAFF. The CDR3 DNA sequence: TGTGCCAGCAGCTCGGGACATCGGTTGGCTGAAGCTTTCTTT.